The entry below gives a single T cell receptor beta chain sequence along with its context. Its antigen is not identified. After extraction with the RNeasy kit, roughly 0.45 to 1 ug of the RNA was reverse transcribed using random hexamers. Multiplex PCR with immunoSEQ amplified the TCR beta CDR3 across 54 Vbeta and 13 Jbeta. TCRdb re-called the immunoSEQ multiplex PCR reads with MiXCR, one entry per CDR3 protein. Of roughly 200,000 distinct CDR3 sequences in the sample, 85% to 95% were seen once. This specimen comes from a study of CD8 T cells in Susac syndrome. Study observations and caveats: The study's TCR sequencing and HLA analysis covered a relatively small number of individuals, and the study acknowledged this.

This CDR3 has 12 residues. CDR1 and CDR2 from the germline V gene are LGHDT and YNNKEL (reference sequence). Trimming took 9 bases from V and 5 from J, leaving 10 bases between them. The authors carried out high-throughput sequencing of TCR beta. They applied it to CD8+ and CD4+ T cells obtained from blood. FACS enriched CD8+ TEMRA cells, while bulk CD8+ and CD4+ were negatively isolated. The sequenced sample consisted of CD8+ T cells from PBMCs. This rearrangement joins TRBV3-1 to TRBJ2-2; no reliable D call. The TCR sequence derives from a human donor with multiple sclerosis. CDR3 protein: CASETWTGELFF. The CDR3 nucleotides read TGTGCCAGTGAGACTTGGACCGGGGAGCTGTTTTTT. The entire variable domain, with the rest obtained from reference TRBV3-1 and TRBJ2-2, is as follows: DTAVSQTPKYLVTQMGNDKSIKCEQNLGHDTMYWYKQDSKKFLKIMFSYNNKELIINETVPNRFSPKSPDKAHLNLHINSLELGDSAVYFCASETWTGELFFGEGSRLTVL.